This is a list of T cell receptor beta chains from one sample in a study of spatial heterogeneity in lung cancer. TCRdb called the 5' RACE reads again in MiXCR, with one record for every CDR3 protein. The sample holds some 16,000 distinct CDR3 sequences; almost 7% are singletons and the top ten take roughly a fifth. This specimen consisted of lung tumor tissue, obtained at surgery. The receptors come from a female donor with early-stage non-small cell lung cancer. Each CDR3 is given without its conserved first and last residue. Fields, in order: V gene, CDR3 protein.

v_call: TRBV6-5
cdr3_aa: ASSYGRLNTEAF

v_call: TRBV11-3
cdr3_aa: ASSLRSGNTIY

v_call: TRBV4-2
cdr3_aa: ASSQETTGGSYNSPLH

v_call: TRBV24-1
cdr3_aa: ATSDLVGNSTDTQY

v_call: TRBV12-3/TRBV12-4
cdr3_aa: ASTFQLATLSTGELF

v_call: TRBV18
cdr3_aa: ASSQVQTEGVKNIQY

v_call: TRBV4-3
cdr3_aa: ASRKSGGIEAF

v_call: TRBV10-3
cdr3_aa: AMAEGQGNIQY

v_call: TRBV29-1
cdr3_aa: SVASDSSYEQY

v_call: TRBV6-5
cdr3_aa: ATLAGAGNEQF

v_call: TRBV5-4
cdr3_aa: ASSSDRILSYEQY

v_call: TRBV2
cdr3_aa: ASSAIDGVQPQH

v_call: TRBV6-5
cdr3_aa: ASRGPLWTGELF

v_call: TRBV7-2
cdr3_aa: ASSLGVERGATINEQF

v_call: TRBV19
cdr3_aa: ASSTTRTGGSGELF

v_call: TRBV7-9
cdr3_aa: ASNLLPQGATYEQY

v_call: TRBV29-1
cdr3_aa: SVKSPGQETGELF

v_call: TRBV20-1
cdr3_aa: SARKLRDRRDNEQF

v_call: TRBV6-6
cdr3_aa: ASSSSQGRGNSPLH

v_call: TRBV20-1
cdr3_aa: SASGDRGIVNSPLH

v_call: TRBV2
cdr3_aa: ASSATAGGGDEQF

v_call: TRBV5-1
cdr3_aa: ASSGGTAQETQY

v_call: TRBV27
cdr3_aa: ASSPRYRSETQY

v_call: TRBV5-1
cdr3_aa: ASSLEGGGGYGYT

v_call: TRBV20-1
cdr3_aa: SAIERGEHSNQPQH

v_call: TRBV9
cdr3_aa: ASSAKQGSGEQY

v_call: TRBV6-2/TRBV6-3
cdr3_aa: ASSYMDRERGYT

v_call: TRBV6-2/TRBV6-3
cdr3_aa: ASSSWTGNIQY

v_call: TRBV20-1
cdr3_aa: SARDSARTGADSPLH

v_call: TRBV28
cdr3_aa: ASSSITSGGSYEQY

v_call: TRBV7-2
cdr3_aa: ASSSGPPSGFAQPQH

v_call: TRBV6-5
cdr3_aa: ASSYSSGSNEQF

v_call: TRBV27
cdr3_aa: ASSLQGRVRNIQY

v_call: TRBV10-3
cdr3_aa: AISLGPASLGNEQF

v_call: TRBV5-1
cdr3_aa: ASSLYTGKGEGYT

v_call: TRBV12-3/TRBV12-4
cdr3_aa: ASSRAGTEAF

v_call: TRBV28
cdr3_aa: ASSFTPTGNNQPQH

v_call: TRBV12-3/TRBV12-4
cdr3_aa: ASSPTSGGNSPLH

v_call: TRBV12-3/TRBV12-4
cdr3_aa: ASNDRGGYEQY

v_call: TRBV7-2
cdr3_aa: ASSSIPRGGSDTQY

v_call: TRBV5-1
cdr3_aa: ASSVQANNEQF

v_call: TRBV28
cdr3_aa: ASSRTGGDTEAF

v_call: TRBV5-1
cdr3_aa: ASSLDLAASGYEQY

v_call: TRBV11-2
cdr3_aa: ASSSRTVTSYEQY

v_call: TRBV12-3/TRBV12-4
cdr3_aa: ASTRGPSGETQY

v_call: TRBV3-1
cdr3_aa: ASSQEGPTDTQY

v_call: TRBV6-5
cdr3_aa: ATTGAGNTIY

v_call: TRBV7-6
cdr3_aa: ASSSRGPGTDTQY

v_call: TRBV6-5
cdr3_aa: ASSYIQGNSYEQY

v_call: TRBV5-4
cdr3_aa: ASSPRTGDGIQLF

v_call: TRBV20-1
cdr3_aa: SASPRTGILDTQY

v_call: TRBV5-1
cdr3_aa: ASSLDVGSYNSPLH

v_call: TRBV25-1
cdr3_aa: ASTPSGRAYGYT

v_call: TRBV6-2/TRBV6-3
cdr3_aa: ASSPGSVNQPQH